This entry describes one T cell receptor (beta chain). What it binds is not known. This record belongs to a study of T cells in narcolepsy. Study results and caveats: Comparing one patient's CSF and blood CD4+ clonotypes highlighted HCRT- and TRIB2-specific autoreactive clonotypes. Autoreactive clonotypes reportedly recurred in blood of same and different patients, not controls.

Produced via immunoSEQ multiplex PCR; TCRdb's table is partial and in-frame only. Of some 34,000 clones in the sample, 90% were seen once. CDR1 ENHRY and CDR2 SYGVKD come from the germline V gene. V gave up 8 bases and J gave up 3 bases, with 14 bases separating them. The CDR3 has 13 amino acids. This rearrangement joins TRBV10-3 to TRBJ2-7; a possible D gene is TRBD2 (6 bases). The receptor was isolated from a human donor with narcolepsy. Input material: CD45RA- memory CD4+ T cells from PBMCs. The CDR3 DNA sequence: TGTGCCATCTGGGAGGAGGGGAACTACGAGCAGTACTTC. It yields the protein CAIWEEGNYEQYF.